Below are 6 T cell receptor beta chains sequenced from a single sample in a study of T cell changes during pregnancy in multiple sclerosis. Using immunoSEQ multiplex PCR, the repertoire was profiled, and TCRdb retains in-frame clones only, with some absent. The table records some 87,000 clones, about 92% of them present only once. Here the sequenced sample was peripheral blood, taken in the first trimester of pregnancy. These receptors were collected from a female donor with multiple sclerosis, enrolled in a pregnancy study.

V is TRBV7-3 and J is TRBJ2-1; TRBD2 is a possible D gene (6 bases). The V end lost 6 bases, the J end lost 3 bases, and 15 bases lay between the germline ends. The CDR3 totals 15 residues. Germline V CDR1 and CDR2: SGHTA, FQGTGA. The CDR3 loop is CASRPPGAGYNEQFF. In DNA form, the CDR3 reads TGTGCCAGCAGACCCCCGGGAGCGGGCTACAATGAGCAGTTCTTC.

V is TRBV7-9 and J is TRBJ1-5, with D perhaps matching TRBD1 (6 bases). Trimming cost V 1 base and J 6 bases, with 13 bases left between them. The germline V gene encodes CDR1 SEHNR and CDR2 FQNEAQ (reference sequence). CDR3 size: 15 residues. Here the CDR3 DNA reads TGTGCCAGCAGCTTAGGAGACAGGTCCCCTCAGCCCCAGCATTTT. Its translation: CASSLGDRSPQPQHF. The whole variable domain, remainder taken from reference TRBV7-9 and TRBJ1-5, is DTGVSQNPRHKITKRGQNVTFRCDPISEHNRLYWYRQTLGQGPEFLTYFQNEAQLEKSRLLSDRFSAERPKGSFSTLEIQRTEQGDSAMYLCASSLGDRSPQPQHFGDGTRLSIL.

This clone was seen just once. CDR3: CASSFRISGSPGELFF. Here the CDR3 DNA reads TGTGCCAGCAGTTTTCGCATTAGCGGGAGCCCCGGGGAGCTGTTTTTT. This chain links TRBV28 with TRBJ2-2; 9 bases match TRBD2. This CDR3 contains 16 residues. V was pared by 3 bases and J by 6 bases, with 8 bases of the junction left unmatched. Germline lookup yields CDR1 MDHEN and CDR2 SYDVKM.

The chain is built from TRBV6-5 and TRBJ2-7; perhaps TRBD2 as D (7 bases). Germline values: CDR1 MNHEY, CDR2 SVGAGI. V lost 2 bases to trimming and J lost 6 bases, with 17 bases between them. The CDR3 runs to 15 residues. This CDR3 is CASSYGGGTRSEQYF. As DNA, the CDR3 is TGTGCCAGCAGTTACGGGGGGGGGACACGAAGCGAGCAGTACTTC.

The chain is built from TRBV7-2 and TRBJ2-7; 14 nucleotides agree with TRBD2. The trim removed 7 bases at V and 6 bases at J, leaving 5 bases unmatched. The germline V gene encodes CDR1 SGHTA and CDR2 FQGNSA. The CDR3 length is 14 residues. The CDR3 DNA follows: TGTGCCAGCATTGGACTAGCGGGAGGTTCCGAGCAGTACTTC. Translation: CASIGLAGGSEQYF.

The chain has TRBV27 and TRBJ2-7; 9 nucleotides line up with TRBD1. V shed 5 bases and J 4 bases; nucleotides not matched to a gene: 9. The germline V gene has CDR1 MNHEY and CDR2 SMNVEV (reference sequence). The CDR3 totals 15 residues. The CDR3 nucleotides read TGTGCCAGCAGTCTCGCCGGGACAGGGCAGTACGAGCAGTACTTC. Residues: CASSLAGTGQYEQYF.